This T cell receptor (beta chain) was sequenced in a study of control samples from healthy donors and cancer patients. The CDR3 is made up of 14 amino acids. CDR1 is WNHNN, CDR2 SYGVQD, per germline (reference sequence). V lost 5 bases and J lost 5, with 14 bases in between. Sequencing used immunoSEQ multiplex PCR; TCRdb keeps in-frame clones, though not all of them. This sample carries roughly 94,000 clones, around 85% of them seen once, and the ten largest clones take 30% to 40%. V is TRBV10-1 and J is TRBJ2-3; TRBD1 might be the D (6 bases). The clonotype was recovered from a man aged 65 to 79 with lung cancer. Sequencing was done on a sample of PBMCs. Here the CDR3 reads CASSRAGVEDTQYF. CDR3 in DNA: TGCGCCAGCAGTCGGGCAGGGGTTGAAGATACGCAGTATTTT.